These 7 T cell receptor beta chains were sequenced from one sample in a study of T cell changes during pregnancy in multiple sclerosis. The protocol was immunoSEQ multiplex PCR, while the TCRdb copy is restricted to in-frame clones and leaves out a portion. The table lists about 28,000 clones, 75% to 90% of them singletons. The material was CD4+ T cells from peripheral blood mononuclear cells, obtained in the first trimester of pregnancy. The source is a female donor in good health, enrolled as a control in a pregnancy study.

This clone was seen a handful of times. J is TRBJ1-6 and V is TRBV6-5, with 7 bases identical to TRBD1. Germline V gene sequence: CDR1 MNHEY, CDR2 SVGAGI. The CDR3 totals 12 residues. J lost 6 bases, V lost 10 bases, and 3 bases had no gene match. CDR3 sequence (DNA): TGTGCCACCAGACAGGGTAATTCACCCCTCCACTTT. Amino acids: CATRQGNSPLHF.

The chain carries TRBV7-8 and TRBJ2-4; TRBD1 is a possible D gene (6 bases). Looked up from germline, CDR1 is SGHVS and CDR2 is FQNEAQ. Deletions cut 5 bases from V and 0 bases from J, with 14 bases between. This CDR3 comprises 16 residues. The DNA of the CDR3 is TGTGCCAGCAGCCCTCGGACAGCGCTAGCCAAAAACATTCAGTACTTC. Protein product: CASSPRTALAKNIQYF.

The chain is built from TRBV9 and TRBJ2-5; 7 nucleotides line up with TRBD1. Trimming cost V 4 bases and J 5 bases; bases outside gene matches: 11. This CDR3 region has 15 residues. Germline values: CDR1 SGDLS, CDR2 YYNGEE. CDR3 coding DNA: TGTGCCAGCAGCCCGACAGGGCGCCCCGGTGAGACCCAGTACTTC. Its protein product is CASSPTGRPGETQYF.

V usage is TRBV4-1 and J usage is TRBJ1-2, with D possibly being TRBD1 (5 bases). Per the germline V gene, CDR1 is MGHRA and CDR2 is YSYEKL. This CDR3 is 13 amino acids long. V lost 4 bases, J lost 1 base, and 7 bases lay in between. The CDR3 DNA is TGCGCCAGCAGCCCACAGGTTAACTATGGCTACACCTTC. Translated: CASSPQVNYGYTF.

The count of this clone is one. Here the CDR3 DNA reads TGTGCCAGCAGAACACTAGCGGGTAACAATGAGCAGTTCTTC. Translation: CASRTLAGNNEQFF. The chain recombines TRBV28 with TRBJ2-1; 9 bases fit TRBD2. The germline gives CDR1 MDHEN, CDR2 SYDVKM. V lost 6 bases, J lost 5 bases, and 5 bases stayed unmatched. This CDR3 has 14 residues. The whole variable domain, filled in from reference TRBV28 and TRBJ2-1, reads DVKVTQSSRYLVKRTGEKVFLECVQDMDHENMFWYRQDPGLGLRLIYFSYDVKMKEKGDIPEGYSVSREKKERFSLILESASTNQTSMYLCASRTLAGNNEQFFGPGTRLTVL.

The CDR3 nucleotides read TGTGCCTGGAGTAGTGGTTTCACTTACAATGAGCAGTTCTTC. It specifies CAWSSGFTYNEQFF. The rearrangement joins TRBV30 to TRBJ2-1; D gene uncertain. The CDR3 is made up of 14 amino acids. The V gene lost 2 bases and the J gene lost 4 bases, with 12 bases spanning the gap. CDR1 and CDR2 (germline): GTSNPN, SVGIG (reference sequence).

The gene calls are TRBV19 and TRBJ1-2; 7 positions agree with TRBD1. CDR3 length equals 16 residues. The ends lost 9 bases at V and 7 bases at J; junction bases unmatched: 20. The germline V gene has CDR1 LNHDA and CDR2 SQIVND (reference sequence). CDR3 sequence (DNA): TGTGCCAGCCAGAAGGGGGCGTCGGGCCTTTTCGGTGGCTACACCTTC. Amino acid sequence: CASQKGASGLFGGYTF.